The 13 T cell receptor beta chains given below trace back to one sample, sequenced in a study of blood T cells in healthy people across ages. A second PCR, run for about 7 to 11 cycles, used a sample-barcoded 5' primer plus a J-beta primer mix. TCRdb passed the 5' RACE reads through MiXCR, listing each CDR3 protein once. The table lists just under 750,000 distinct CDR3 sequences, approximately 21% of them singletons. The sequenced sample was blood. The receptors here all came from a man between 65 and 80 years old in good health.

This clonotype appeared many times. The rearrangement uses TRBV12-3 or TRBV12-4 and TRBJ1-2; D is perhaps TRBD1 (5 bases). The CDR3 is 13 amino acids. The V gene lost 8 bases and the J gene lost 8 bases, with 18 bases spanning the gap. The CDR3 loop reads CASGRQGEGGYTF. CDR3 coding DNA: TGTGCCAGCGGCCGCCAGGGCGAGGGGGGCTACACCTTC.

CDR3 nucleotide sequence: TGTGCCTGGAGTCGACAGAGGAATGAGCAGTTCTTC. Encoded protein: CAWSRQRNEQFF. This sequence joins TRBV30 and TRBJ2-5; TRBD1 is a possible D gene (5 bases). TRBJ2-1 explains the end of the DNA better; the J call may be wrong. Per germline, CDR1 GTSNPN and CDR2 SVGIG (reference sequence). The CDR3 is 12 amino acids.

This clonotype was detected a few times. The CDR3 coding sequence is TGCAGCGTTGAGGAAACGCCGGGACTAGCGGGGGGCATTCAGTACTTC. This codes for CSVEETPGLAGGIQYF. The chain is built from TRBV29-1 and TRBJ2-4; 15 nucleotides align to TRBD2. Germline CDR1 SQVTM, CDR2 ANQGSEA. Losses at the gene ends were 3 bases for V and 9 bases for J; bases not matched to a gene: 9. The CDR3 is made up of 16 amino acids.

This clonotype was found a few times. CDR3 sequence: CASSRENSGRIYNEQFF. As DNA, the CDR3 is TGCGCCAGCAGCCGAGAGAATAGCGGGAGAATCTACAATGAGCAGTTCTTC. The chain has TRBV4-3 and TRBJ2-1, with TRBD2 identical over 9 bases. Germline-derived CDR1 and CDR2 are LGHNA and YSLEER. Unmatched junction bases numbered 10, after V lost 4 bases and J lost 3 bases. CDR3 length: 17 residues.

The genes are TRBV4-1 and TRBJ1-1, with a tentative D call TRBD1 (6 bases). The CDR3 totals 16 residues. From germline, CDR1 is MGHRA and CDR2 YSYEKL. V lost 4 bases and J 1 base, leaving 16 bases between the germline ends. CDR3 in DNA: TGCGCCAGCAGCCGCCTCGGACAGTACCCGAACACTGAAGCTTTCTTT. Translating gives CASSRLGQYPNTEAFF.

V and J are TRBV6-5 and TRBJ2-3; D remains unclear. Trimming took 6 bases from V and 2 from J, leaving 12 bases between them. Germline CDR1 and CDR2: MNHEY and SVGAGI. The CDR3 spans 14 residues. This CDR3 is CASSPGGVTDTQYF. The DNA of the CDR3 is TGTGCCAGCAGCCCCGGTGGAGTCACAGATACGCAGTATTTT.

The chain carries TRBV7-2 and TRBJ2-2; 8 nucleotides align to TRBD2. Unmatched junction bases numbered 6, after V lost 0 bases and J lost 0 bases. This CDR3 is 18 amino acids long. Per germline, CDR1 SGHTA and CDR2 FQGNSA. The CDR3 spells CASSLALAGGPNTGELFF. In nucleotides, the CDR3 is TGTGCCAGCAGCTTAGCGTTGGCGGGAGGACCGAACACCGGGGAGCTGTTTTTT.

This clonotype was seen many times. This rearrangement joins TRBV11-2 to TRBJ2-5; TRBD1 matches at 8 bases. The ends lost 1 base at V and 4 bases at J; junction bases unmatched: 5. The CDR3 spans 15 residues. The germline CDR1 and CDR2 sequences are SGHAT and FQNNGV. In nucleotides, the CDR3 is TGTGCCAGCAGCTTAGTCGGACAGGGTACAGAGACCCAGTACTTC. As protein: CASSLVGQGTETQYF.

The chain joins TRBV27 to TRBJ1-2, with D tentatively TRBD1 (5 bases). The V end lost 8 bases, the J end lost 8 bases, and 18 bases lay between the germline ends. Germline V gene sequence: CDR1 MNHEY, CDR2 SMNVEV (reference sequence). The CDR3 is 13 residues long. Here the CDR3 DNA reads TGTGCCAGCCTGGGGCAGGGAAGGTTCGGCTACACCTTC. Translated, it gives CASLGQGRFGYTF.

V gene TRBV29-1 combines with J gene TRBJ1-1, with TRBD1 identical over 8 bases. Looked up from germline, CDR1 is SQVTM and CDR2 is ANQGSEA. The CDR3 sequence is 15 residues long. Trimming removed 7 bases from V and 4 bases from J; junction bases left unmatched: 14. CDR3 DNA: TGCAGCGCCGGTGGACAGGGTGGGTTTTCCACTGAAGCTTTCTTT. This gives the protein CSAGGQGGFSTEAFF.

J is TRBJ2-7 and V is TRBV6-2 or TRBV6-3; no clear D. Germline V gives CDR1 MNHEY, CDR2 SVGEGT. CDR3 length: 15 amino acids. Deletions cut 5 bases from V and 3 bases from J, with 17 bases between. This chain's CDR3 is CASSRSLGEDYEQYF. The CDR3 DNA is TGTGCCAGCAGTCGCTCCCTTGGGGAAGACTACGAGCAGTACTTC.

This clonotype was seen a handful of times. This chain links TRBV28 with TRBJ2-7; perhaps TRBD1 as D (6 bases). In germline, CDR1 is MDHEN, CDR2 SYDVKM. This CDR3 is built from 13 residues. Trimming took 5 bases from V and 3 from J, leaving 11 bases between them. The CDR3 region is CASSPADSYEQYF. As DNA, the CDR3 is TGTGCCAGCAGTCCCGCGGACAGCTACGAGCAGTACTTC.

This chain uses TRBV10-3 with TRBJ1-1, with unresolved D. Trimming pared 2 bases from V and 1 base from J, leaving 11 bases between. This CDR3 has 15 residues. CDR1 is ENHRY and CDR2 is SYGVKD in the germline V gene. The CDR3 region is CAISEGQAGNTEAFF. In DNA, the CDR3 is TGTGCCATCAGTGAGGGGCAGGCTGGGAACACTGAAGCTTTCTTT.